These T cell receptor beta chains were read from a single sample in a study of cytomegalovirus exposure and HLA in healthy donors. Profiling relied on immunoSEQ multiplex PCR, and the TCRdb table lists in-frame clones only, not all of them. The top ten hold around 1.2% of the sample, which has about 110,000 clones, roughly four fifths seen once. Sequenced material: PBMCs. The receptor set was obtained from a young woman in good health and CMV-seronegative. Each CDR3 is given with its conserved first and last residue.

V gene	J gene	CDR3 protein
TRBV15	TRBJ1-2	CATSRDLEASERGYTF
TRBV4-2	TRBJ1-4	CASSQDTEHRATNEKLFF
TRBV30	TRBJ2-7	CAWGQAGEQYF
TRBV19	TRBJ2-3	CASKSDRGGDTQYF
TRBV2	TRBJ2-5	CASSGQGLRETQYF
TRBV13	TRBJ2-7	CASSLAVSYEQYF
TRBV7-9	TRBJ2-6	CASSRRGISGANVLTF
TRBV21-1	TRBJ1-2	CASSGTGVGYTF
TRBV7-8	TRBJ2-5	CASSSKLDRAQETQYF
TRBV7-9	TRBJ1-4	CASRSATNEKLFF
TRBV25-1	TRBJ1-1	CASLRSGWSTEAFF
TRBV28	TRBJ2-2	CASRPPRGYTGELFF
TRBV18	TRBJ2-2	CASSSGQGGTGELFF
TRBV7-8	TRBJ2-1	CASERTGGYNEQFF
TRBV4-2	TRBJ1-5	CASSYRVGSNQPQHF
TRBV7-3	TRBJ2-2	CASSSGQGGTGELFF
TRBV28	TRBJ2-7	CASSLLGQGPYF
TRBV2	TRBJ2-4	CASALRDSKNIQYF
TRBV30	TRBJ1-6	CAWSRDRGLNSPLHF
TRBV7-9	TRBJ2-7	CASTGPGQGYEQYF
TRBV15	TRBJ1-4	CATSRVPSEKLFF
TRBV6-6	TRBJ1-4	CASSYYGTGLEKLFF
TRBV6-5	TRBJ2-2	CASSRQGNTGELFF
TRBV6-4	TRBJ1-5	CASITGTVDSNQPQHF
TRBV5-6	TRBJ1-1	CATNLGGGNAFF
TRBV4-2	TRBJ2-7	CASSQDWGQGDREQYF
TRBV4-3	TRBJ2-7	CASSQDVLGASQSGEQYF
TRBV29-1	TRBJ1-5	CSVGTGAGSNQPQHF
TRBV5-1	TRBJ2-3	CASKQRGDGTDTQYF
TRBV6-5	TRBJ1-2	CASSYSPTGIDYGYTF
TRBV28	TRBJ1-6	CANAAQGGTTLHF
TRBV7-2	TRBJ1-5	CASSLASSNQPQHF
TRBV25-1	TRBJ1-2	CASSLRNYGYTF
TRBV28	TRBJ2-5	CASSVMGLAGIYQETQYF
TRBV6-4	TRBJ2-2	CASSSRGGSTGELFF
TRBV4-3	TRBJ2-3	CASSQGQAGGSDTQYF
TRBV5-1	TRBJ1-2	CASSLAATSYGYTF
TRBV4-2	TRBJ2-5	CASSRWTGTGETQYF
TRBV29-1	TRBJ2-7	CSVAVSVGNYEQYF
TRBV28	TRBJ2-2	CATTSTGTGVSTGELFF
TRBV4-1	TRBJ2-1	CASSQDNYNEQFF
TRBV30	TRBJ2-1	CAWSQLVAGENEQFF
TRBV5-1	TRBJ2-1	CASSLVAQNEQFF
TRBV6-5	TRBJ2-1	CASSYSRGGPEQFF
TRBV28	TRBJ1-5	CASSLPGQPQHF
TRBV6-1	TRBJ2-5	CASSELAGGQETQYF
TRBV9	TRBJ2-7	CASSVAGFGTGGSGEQYF
TRBV19	TRBJ1-2	CASSIGGIGYTF
TRBV7-8	TRBJ1-1	CASSLDRVLSEAFF
TRBV28	TRBJ2-6	CASSLSGTGANVLTF
TRBV7-2	TRBJ1-4	CASSRDRGTEKLFF